A single sample is the source of the 17 T cell receptor beta chains below, sequenced in a study of blood T cell repertoires in COVID-19. Repertoires were generated with immunoSEQ multiplex PCR, while TCRdb's copy carries only in-frame clones and drops some. The sample contains about 210,000 clones, around 82% of which appear only once. Sequenced: PBMCs or T cells enriched from blood (not recorded which). The receptors stem from a young man with acute COVID-19.

This sequence joins TRBV24-1 and TRBJ1-2; unclear D gene. The CDR3 has 14 residues. V lost 3 bases, J lost 3 bases, and 10 bases lay in between. Germline V gives CDR1 KGHDR, CDR2 SFDVKD. CDR3 nucleotides: TGTGCCACCAGTGATAGGTGGGCTTACTATGGCTACACCTTC. Its translation: CATSDRWAYYGYTF.

The J gene is TRBJ1-5, the V gene TRBV28, with TRBD1 identical over 10 bases. Germline V gives CDR1 MDHEN, CDR2 SYDVKM. The ends lost 6 bases at V and 3 bases at J; junction bases unmatched: 8. The CDR3 runs 16 residues. The CDR3 loop reads CASSSWTGGDNQPQHF. The CDR3 nucleotides read TGTGCCAGCAGCTCCTGGACAGGGGGGGACAATCAGCCCCAGCATTTT. The full variable domain, completed using reference TRBV28 and TRBJ1-5, is DVKVTQSSRYLVKRTGEKVFLECVQDMDHENMFWYRQDPGLGLRLIYFSYDVKMKEKGDIPEGYSVSREKKERFSLILESASTNQTSMYLCASSSWTGGDNQPQHFGDGTRLSIL.

The chain recombines TRBV20-1 with TRBJ2-5; weak D call: TRBD1 (7 bases). The germline V and J ends were trimmed by 3 bases and 5 bases, with 16 bases remaining between them. The CDR3 contains 14 residues. Germline V gene sequence: CDR1 DFQATT, CDR2 SNEGSKA (reference sequence). DNA of the CDR3: TGCAGTGCTAGTAGCGGAGCAGGGGGTGAGACCCAGTACTTC. Protein sequence: CSASSGAGGETQYF.

This clone was observed once. The CDR3: CASSIGTSGLQVQYF. DNA of the CDR3: TGTGCCAGTAGTATAGGGACTAGCGGCTTACAGGTGCAGTACTTC. The V and J genes are TRBV19 and TRBJ2-7, with 10 bases lining up with TRBD2. J lost 9 bases, V lost 1 base, and 9 bases had no gene match. The CDR3 has 15 residues. CDR1 is LNHDA, CDR2 SQIVND, per germline (reference sequence).

The gene calls are TRBV7-2 and TRBJ1-2, with TRBD1 matching over 10 bases. V shed 0 bases, J shed 7 bases, and the junction held 5 bases outside the gene matches. This CDR3 region has 15 residues. CDR1 and CDR2 from the germline V gene are SGHTA and FQGNSA. The CDR3 region has the DNA TGTGCCAGCAGCTTAGCTGCGACAGGGGGCCGTGGCTACACCTTC. It yields the protein CASSLAATGGRGYTF.

The V call is TRBV7-6, the J call TRBJ2-3, with D tentatively TRBD1 (6 bases). Trimming pared 1 base from V and 2 bases from J, leaving 10 bases between. This CDR3 is built from 15 residues. Looked up from germline, CDR1 is SGHVS and CDR2 is FNYEAQ. The CDR3 coding sequence is TGTGCCAGCAGCTTAGTTACAGGGTCCACAGATACGCAGTATTTT. Its translation is CASSLVTGSTDTQYF.

V gene TRBV11-1 combines with J gene TRBJ2-7, with 10 bases identical to TRBD2. This CDR3 has 14 residues. V shed 5 bases and J 5 bases; nucleotides not matched to a gene: 6. Germline V gives CDR1 SGHAT, CDR2 FQDESV (reference sequence). The CDR3 DNA reads as TGTGCCAGCAGCCTCGGGACTAGCGCCCACGAGCAGTACTTC. Its translation is CASSLGTSAHEQYF. The complete variable domain, with remaining parts taken from reference TRBV11-1 and TRBJ2-7, reads EAEVAQSPRYKITEKSQAVAFWCDPISGHATLYWYRQILGQGPELLVQFQDESVVDDSQLPKDRFSAERLKGVDSTLKIQPAELGDSAMYLCASSLGTSAHEQYFGPGTRLTVT.

The chain recombines TRBV10-2 with TRBJ2-5, with D possibly TRBD1 on 5 matching bases. Trimming removed 3 bases at V and 4 bases at J, with 21 bases between. Germline CDR1 reads WSHSY; CDR2 reads SAAADI. This CDR3 region has 17 residues. The CDR3 is CASSDGVWGQRGETQYF. CDR3 coding DNA: TGCGCCAGCAGTGATGGGGTGTGGGGCCAAAGGGGAGAGACCCAGTACTTC.

The chain employs TRBV7-3 and TRBJ1-2; 10 positions agree with TRBD1. This CDR3 has 15 residues. Germline V gene lookup returns CDR1 SGHTA and CDR2 FQGTGA. V was pared by 4 bases and J by 3 bases, with 5 bases of the junction left unmatched. The CDR3 sequence is CASSSRDRGYYGYTF. The CDR3 DNA reads TGTGCCAGCAGCTCCCGGGACAGGGGCTACTATGGCTACACCTTC.

The sample holds one count of this clone. The chain carries TRBV5-6 and TRBJ2-4, with a weak D call TRBD1 (7 bases). Germline CDR1 reads SGHDT; CDR2 reads YYEEEE. The CDR3 runs 15 residues. V gave up 5 bases and J gave up 3 bases, with 15 bases separating them. The CDR3 DNA reads TGTGCCAGCAGTCTCCTCAGGGGGGACAAAAACATTCAGTACTTC. This translates into CASSLLRGDKNIQYF.

The V gene is TRBV6-9, the J gene TRBJ1-1, with D unresolved. Trimming removed 0 bases at V and 3 bases at J, with 8 bases between. Germline V gives CDR1 MNHGY, CDR2 SVAAGI. The CDR3 covers 14 residues. The CDR3 loop reads CASSYSTGYTEAFF. The DNA of the CDR3 is TGTGCCAGCAGTTATTCAACGGGTTACACTGAAGCTTTCTTT.

The V gene is TRBV4-1, the J gene TRBJ2-7; D possibly corresponds to TRBD2 (6 bases). V dropped 3 bases and J dropped 7 bases, with 19 bases sitting between them. CDR1 is MGHRA and CDR2 is YSYEKL in the germline V gene. The CDR3 is made up of 15 amino acids. The DNA of the CDR3 is TGCGCCAGCAGCCAGGATTCAGGAGCCGGAGGGGAGCAGTACTTC. It yields the protein CASSQDSGAGGEQYF.

This clone was counted between two and nine times. This chain joins TRBV19 and TRBJ1-2; maybe TRBD1 (6 bases). The CDR3 runs 13 residues. CDR1 and CDR2 (germline): LNHDA, SQIVND (reference sequence). Between the trimmed V and J ends, which lost 9 bases and 4 bases, there was a span of 15 bases. The CDR3 DNA reads as TGTGCCAGCTCCCCAACAGGGCTCTATGGCTACACCTTC. Its translation is CASSPTGLYGYTF. Combining the CDR3 with reference TRBV19 and TRBJ1-2 gives the whole variable domain DGGITQSPKYLFRKEGQNVTLSCEQNLNHDAMYWYRQDPGQGLRLIYYSQIVNDFQKGDIAEGYSVSREKKESFPLTVTSAQKNPTAFYLCASSPTGLYGYTFGSGTRLTVV.

This clone occurred once. The rearrangement links TRBV12-3 or TRBV12-4 to TRBJ2-4; TRBD1 aligns across 10 bases. The V and J ends lost 8 bases and 3 bases, in that order; junction bases with no gene match: 1. The CDR3 covers 13 residues. CDR3 loop: CASGDRGKNIQYF. The DNA for the CDR3 is TGTGCCAGCGGGGACAGGGGCAAAAACATTCAGTACTTC.

V and J are TRBV6-1 and TRBJ1-2, with a tentative D call TRBD1 (5 bases). The CDR3 length is 16 residues. V was clipped by 2 bases and J by 6 bases, with 19 bases between them. Germline CDR1 reads MNHNS; CDR2 reads SASEGT. CDR3 sequence reads: CASSETGTLLTNGYTF. Written as DNA, the CDR3 is TGTGCCAGCAGTGAAACCGGGACTCTCCTTACAAATGGCTACACCTTC.

CDR3 in DNA: TGTGCCAGCAGTTATGCTAGCGGGGGGTACGCAGATACGCAGTATTTT. It translates to CASSYASGGYADTQYF. This chain connects TRBV6-5 to TRBJ2-3; TRBD2 matches at 11 bases. V shed 3 bases, J shed 4 bases, and the junction held 6 bases outside the gene matches. This CDR3 has 16 amino acids. In germline, CDR1 is MNHEY, CDR2 SVGAGI.

The count of this clone is one. The CDR3 DNA reads TGTGCCAGCAGCCGGGGCAGCGAACAGCCCCAGCATTTT. Protein: CASSRGSEQPQHF. The chain links TRBV3-1 (or the pseudogene TRBV3-2) to TRBJ1-5, with a weak D call TRBD1 (5 bases). With 4 bases removed from V and 7 bases from J, the gap between germline ends came to 11 bases. CDR3 length: 13 amino acids. The germline V gene encodes CDR1 LGHDT and CDR2 YNNKEL (reference sequence).